These 23 T cell receptor beta chains were all obtained from the same sample, sequenced in a study of T cell repertoires in cytomegalovirus infection. TCRdb itself ran the reads through MiXCR, one entry per CDR3 protein. This table holds about 770,000 distinct CDR3 sequences, just under 30% found once. No antigen has been assigned to these receptors. This specimen consisted of cultured CD8+ T cells from PBMCs, obtained from culture after CMV antigen stimulation. These receptors came from a human donor in good health (CMV status not recorded). Some clones in this sample may be carry-over from other donors' samples.

In its sample, this clonotype was seen a few times. The chain carries TRBV7-9 and TRBJ2-7; no clear D. This CDR3 contains 14 residues. The germline V gene encodes CDR1 SEHNR and CDR2 FQNEAQ (reference sequence). V was cut by 1 base and J by 2 bases, with 9 bases left in between. The CDR3 is CASSLEQDPYEQYV. The CDR3 DNA sequence: TGTGCCAGCAGCTTAGAGCAGGACCCCTACGAGCAGTACGTC.

The chain employs TRBV5-5 and TRBJ2-7, with 7 bases aligning to TRBD1. J was trimmed by 5 bases and V by 7 bases; bases with no gene match: 3. This CDR3 has 11 residues. Per germline, CDR1 SGHKS and CDR2 YYEKEE (reference sequence). CDR3 in DNA: TGTGCCAGCCGGGACAGCCACGAGCAGTACTTC. It yields the protein CASRDSHEQYF.

There are a few counts of this clonotype. The CDR3: CASSGRTSGGAYEQYV. CDR3 sequence (DNA): TGTGCCAGCAGCGGCCGGACTAGCGGGGGGGCCTACGAGCAGTACGTC. The chain joins TRBV4-2 to TRBJ2-7; 15 positions match TRBD2. J was trimmed by 2 bases and V by 5 bases; bases with no gene match: 4. There are 16 residues in the CDR3. Germline assignment: CDR1 LGHNA and CDR2 YNFKEQ.

This chain joins TRBV7-9 and TRBJ2-1, with 7 bases identical to TRBD1. CDR3 length equals 12 residues. Germline V gives CDR1 SEHNR, CDR2 FQNEAQ (reference sequence). V shed 5 bases, J shed 8 bases, and the junction held 3 bases outside the gene matches. CDR3 residues: CASSGDSHEQFF. In DNA form, the CDR3 reads TGTGCCAGCAGCGGGGACAGCCATGAGCAGTTCTTC.

This clonotype was seen a handful of times. The chain couples TRBV6-2 or TRBV6-3 to TRBJ2-2; D unresolved. V was trimmed by 3 bases and J by 6 bases, leaving 8 bases between them. This CDR3 comprises 13 residues. From germline, CDR1 is MNHEY and CDR2 SVGEGT. CDR3 loop: CASSYTRPGELFF. The CDR3 nucleotides are TGTGCCAGCAGTTATACCCGTCCCGGGGAGCTGTTTTTT.

The rearrangement links TRBV4-1 to TRBJ2-2; D gene uncertain. Germline assignment: CDR1 MGHRA and CDR2 YSYEKL. The germline V and J ends were trimmed by 3 bases and 7 bases, with 18 bases remaining between them. CDR3 length equals 16 residues. This chain's CDR3 is CASSQELIFIVGELFF. In DNA, the CDR3 is TGCGCCAGCAGCCAGGAGCTAATTTTTATAGTCGGGGAGCTGTTTTTT.

The table lists this clonotype with a few counts. V usage is TRBV7-6 and J usage is TRBJ1-3; TRBD1 aligns across 10 bases. J gave up 3 bases and V 5 bases, and 4 bases lay outside the gene matches. There are 15 residues in the CDR3. Germline V lookup: CDR1 SGHVS, CDR2 FNYEAQ. The CDR3 DNA is TGTGCCAGCAGCCTGGACAGGGGGTTTGGAAACACCATATATTTT. It translates to CASSLDRGFGNTIYF.

This clonotype appeared a few times. The chain carries TRBV12-3 or TRBV12-4 and TRBJ2-1; TRBD2 might be the D (6 bases). The CDR3 length is 12 residues. Trimming left V 3 bases short and J 15 bases short, with 15 bases between. The CDR3 here is CASSLVPSVVFF. CDR3 DNA: TGTGCCAGCAGTTTGGTCCCTAGCGTTGTGTTCTTC.

The genes are TRBV10-3 and TRBJ1-1; D ambiguous. V lost 3 bases and J lost 3, with 5 bases in between. This CDR3 region has 12 residues. The germline gives CDR1 ENHRY, CDR2 SYGVKD. The CDR3 is CAISDGYTEAFF. In DNA form, the CDR3 reads TGTGCCATCAGTGACGGGTACACTGAAGCTTTCTTT.

This clonotype was seen at least ten times. V usage is TRBV7-6 and J usage is TRBJ2-1, with D possibly TRBD2 on 6 matching bases. V was pared by 5 bases and J by 7 bases, with 18 bases between. The germline gives CDR1 SGHVS, CDR2 FNYEAQ. CDR3 length: 15 amino acids. CDR3: CASSHRGRERNEQFF. The CDR3, as DNA: TGTGCCAGCAGCCATCGCGGACGGGAGAGGAATGAGCAGTTCTTC.

This chain joins TRBV7-4 and TRBJ1-6, with a possible D match to TRBD1 (6 bases). Trimming pared 4 bases from V and 8 bases from J, leaving 15 bases between. Germline V CDR1 and CDR2: SGHVT, SQSDAQ. The CDR3 extends over 15 amino acids. In nucleotides, the CDR3 is TGTGCCAGCAGCTCCCTGGCGGGGGCGGATTCACCCCTCCACTTT. Its protein is CASSSLAGADSPLHF.

This chain uses TRBV7-6 with TRBJ2-1, with D perhaps being TRBD1 or TRBD2 (6 bases each). The CDR3 runs to 16 residues. The V and J ends lost 7 bases and 7 bases respectively, with 23 bases between them. Looked up from germline, CDR1 is SGHVS and CDR2 is FNYEAQ. DNA for the CDR3: TGTGCCAGCACCGTCAACGGGGGCTTGGGTGGTAATGAGCAGTTCTTC. It encodes CASTVNGGLGGNEQFF.

The genes are TRBV6-1 and TRBJ2-1; TRBD2 agrees at 8 bases. The CDR3 has 16 amino acids. Germline CDR1 is MNHNS and CDR2 is SASEGT. Trimming removed 6 bases from V and 9 bases from J; junction bases left unmatched: 16. As DNA, the CDR3 is TGTGCCAGCAGCCCCTTTTCGACGGGGGGGCCTGGTGAGCAGTTCTTC. Protein sequence: CASSPFSTGGPGEQFF.

The chain joins TRBV15 to TRBJ1-2; 7 bases align to TRBD1. Losses at the gene ends were 1 base for V and 0 bases for J; bases not matched to a gene: 5. Germline CDR1 is LNHNV and CDR2 is YYDKDF (reference sequence). CDR3 length: 16 residues. The CDR3 nucleotides read TGTGCCACCAGCAGAGTACCGGGACAGACTAACTATGGCTACACCTTC. Translation: CATSRVPGQTNYGYTF.

The sample holds many counts of this clonotype. The rearrangement joins TRBV7-2 to TRBJ1-1; 10 nucleotides align to TRBD1. The CDR3 runs to 15 residues. Germline lookup yields CDR1 SGHTA and CDR2 FQGNSA. V trimming: 6 bases; J trimming: 4 bases; junction bases outside the gene matches: 8. CDR3: CASSPPDRGSTEAFF. The CDR3 DNA reads as TGTGCCAGCAGTCCTCCGGACAGGGGGAGCACTGAAGCTTTCTTT.

This clonotype was seen once. This rearrangement joins TRBV18 to TRBJ1-1; tentatively, D is TRBD1 (6 bases). This CDR3 contains 14 residues. Trimming shortened V by 6 bases and J by 6 bases, and 17 bases separated the two germline ends. CDR1 KGHSH and CDR2 LQKENI come from the germline V gene. The CDR3 is CASSPAGHIPEAFF. DNA for the CDR3: TGTGCCAGCTCGCCAGCGGGACATATCCCTGAAGCTTTCTTT.

This chain joins TRBV7-8 and TRBJ1-1; D remains ambiguous. With 5 bases removed from V and 1 base from J, the gap between germline ends came to 14 bases. This CDR3 region has 15 residues. Germline V gene lookup returns CDR1 SGHVS and CDR2 FQNEAQ. The CDR3 reads CASSPLIGANTEAFF. CDR3 sequence (DNA): TGTGCCAGCAGCCCCCTGATCGGTGCGAACACTGAAGCTTTCTTT.

This chain uses TRBV15 with TRBJ2-7; D is undetermined. Germline assignment: CDR1 LNHNV and CDR2 YYDKDF (reference sequence). V lost 0 bases and J 5 bases, leaving 8 bases between the germline ends. The CDR3 extends over 13 amino acids. The CDR3 DNA reads as TGTGCCACCAGCAGAGATACGACTGACGAGCAGTACTTC. It yields the protein CATSRDTTDEQYF.

The CDR3 DNA reads TGTGCCAGCAGTTTACGGTCGGGGACGAACACCGGGGAGCTGTTTTTT. It is translated as CASSLRSGTNTGELFF. V is TRBV27 and J is TRBJ2-2, with D tentatively TRBD2 (5 bases). Germline assignment: CDR1 MNHEY and CDR2 SMNVEV (reference sequence). The CDR3 runs to 16 residues. V was clipped by 2 bases and J by 0 bases, with 10 bases between them.

There are a few counts of this clonotype. V usage is TRBV5-8 and J usage is TRBJ1-3; D remains unclear. Germline CDR1 reads SGHTS; CDR2 reads YDEGEE. The V gene lost 9 bases and the J gene lost 1 base, with 20 bases spanning the gap. The CDR3 has 16 residues. Here the CDR3 DNA reads TGTGCCATCCCCCCTCCCACGCAGGCTTCTGGAAACACCATATATTTT. Translation: CAIPPPTQASGNTIYF.

CDR3 bases: TGTGCCAGCAGTTTAATGAGGACGGAACAGTACTTC. Amino acid sequence: CASSLMRTEQYF. The chain is built from TRBV12-3 or TRBV12-4 and TRBJ2-5, with unresolved D. V gave up 2 bases and J gave up 11 bases, with 12 bases separating them. The CDR3 sequence is 12 residues long.

This clonotype was recorded a few times. J is TRBJ2-2 and V is TRBV7-9; D possibly uses TRBD1 or TRBD2 (6 bases each). Germline V gene sequence: CDR1 SEHNR, CDR2 FQNEAQ (reference sequence). V lost 5 bases and J 5 bases, leaving 18 bases between the germline ends. There are 16 residues in the CDR3. The CDR3 DNA reads TGTGCCAGCAGCCCTCTCGGGGGCGCCGGGACCGGGGAGCTGTTTTTT. It encodes CASSPLGGAGTGELFF.

This chain connects TRBV13 to TRBJ2-3; D assignment may be TRBD1 or TRBD2 (5 bases each). The CDR3 covers 16 residues. V lost 5 bases and J lost 3, with 18 bases in between. Germline CDR1 reads PRHDT; CDR2 reads FYEKMQ (reference sequence). CDR3 sequence: CASSPGTLSPTDTQYF. CDR3 in DNA: TGTGCCAGCAGCCCGGGGACCCTCTCCCCGACAGATACGCAGTATTTT.